The 28 T cell receptor beta chains below were found in one sample sequenced in a study of molecular identifiers for immune sequencing clone quantification. TCRdb re-analysed the PCR reads in MiXCR, keeping a single row per CDR3 protein. In the table there are around 320,000 distinct CDR3 sequences, roughly 24% of which are singletons. Sequencing used naive CD8+ T cells from blood, with Jurkat cell RNA spiked in. Subset indicated: FACS-sorted CD8+CD4-CCR7+CD45RA+ naive T cells. The receptor set was obtained from a human donor in good health. Some libraries in this study had Jurkat cell RNA spiked in.

The CDR3 DNA follows: TGTGCCAGCACCCCACAGACAGGGGTGGGCGCGCAGTTCTTC. This sequence encodes CASTPQTGVGAQFF. The V gene is TRBV7-2, the J gene TRBJ2-1, with 8 bases that match TRBD1. J lost 12 bases, V lost 7 bases, and 14 bases had no gene match. There are 14 residues in the CDR3. Germline CDR1 and CDR2: SGHTA and FQGNSA.

This sequence joins TRBV19 and TRBJ2-3, with 7 bases matching TRBD2. This CDR3 comprises 15 residues. Germline V gene lookup returns CDR1 LNHDA and CDR2 SQIVND (reference sequence). V was pared by 7 bases and J by 2 bases, with 9 bases of the junction left unmatched. CDR3 amino acids: CASTSRLATTDTQYF. The CDR3 bases are TGTGCCAGTACGAGTAGACTAGCAACCACAGATACGCAGTATTTT. Variable domain in full (rest from reference TRBV19 and TRBJ2-3): DGGITQSPKYLFRKEGQNVTLSCEQNLNHDAMYWYRQDPGQGLRLIYYSQIVNDFQKGDIAEGYSVSREKKESFPLTVTSAQKNPTAFYLCASTSRLATTDTQYFGPGTRLTVL.

J is TRBJ2-5 and V is TRBV2, with D perhaps matching TRBD1 (6 bases). In germline, CDR1 is SNHLY, CDR2 FYNNEI. The CDR3 extends over 16 amino acids. The V end lost 2 bases, the J end lost 5 bases, and 18 bases lay between the germline ends. CDR3 protein: CASSEPTGQGYETQYF. CDR3 sequence (DNA): TGTGCCAGCAGTGAACCCACGGGGCAGGGGTACGAGACCCAGTACTTC.

There are a few counts of this clonotype. The chain has TRBV28 and TRBJ2-7, with TRBD1 matching over 9 bases. The V and J ends lost 4 bases and 5 bases, in that order; junction bases with no gene match: 6. Germline V gives CDR1 MDHEN, CDR2 SYDVKM. The CDR3 sequence is 14 residues long. The CDR3 loop reads CASSSRQGDHEQYF. In DNA, the CDR3 is TGTGCCAGCAGTTCACGACAGGGGGACCACGAGCAGTACTTC.

This clonotype was detected a few times. This chain links TRBV6-2 or TRBV6-3 with TRBJ1-5, with D perhaps TRBD1 (6 bases). In germline, CDR1 is MNHEY, CDR2 SVGEGT. V was shortened by 0 bases and J by 7 bases, with 10 bases between the two germline ends. This CDR3 spans 14 amino acids. The CDR3 is CASSYSGAGQPQHF. The CDR3 nucleotides read TGTGCCAGCAGTTACTCGGGGGCAGGGCAGCCCCAGCATTTT.

In nucleotides, the CDR3 is TGTGCCAGCAGTTTTCTGTATCAGCCCCAGCATTTT. Its protein is CASSFLYQPQHF. J is TRBJ1-5 and V is TRBV28, with no clear D. The germline gives CDR1 MDHEN, CDR2 SYDVKM. The V end lost 3 bases, the J end lost 5 bases, and 5 bases lay between the germline ends. The CDR3 totals 12 residues.

This clonotype has at least ten counts. The chain carries TRBV6-5 and TRBJ2-2; D unresolved. Looked up from germline, CDR1 is MNHEY and CDR2 is SVGAGI. The CDR3 has 13 amino acids. V was pared by 4 bases and J by 5 bases, with 8 bases between. DNA for the CDR3: TGTGCCAGCAGTTCGACACTTACCGGGGAGCTGTTTTTT. It is translated as CASSSTLTGELFF.

This clonotype was counted a few times. The V gene is TRBV4-3, the J gene TRBJ2-3; 7 positions agree with TRBD1. Germline V gives CDR1 LGHNA, CDR2 YSLEER. J was trimmed by 4 bases and V by 0 bases; bases with no gene match: 7. This CDR3 is 16 amino acids long. Written as DNA, the CDR3 is TGCGCCAGCAGCCAAGATCCCCAGGGGGTGGCAGATACGCAGTATTTT. Its protein is CASSQDPQGVADTQYF.

This clonotype has at least ten counts. The chain couples TRBV7-6 to TRBJ2-1; the D call may be TRBD1 or TRBD2 (5 bases each). With 6 bases removed from V and 2 bases from J, the gap between germline ends came to 14 bases. The CDR3 runs 15 residues. Germline CDR1 SGHVS, CDR2 FNYEAQ. The CDR3, as DNA: TGTGCCAGCAGTCTCCGGGACGGGACCTACAATGAGCAGTTCTTC. Its translation is CASSLRDGTYNEQFF.

In its sample, this clonotype was seen a few times. The gene calls are TRBV7-9 and TRBJ2-3; D unresolved. V was cut by 2 bases and J by 0 bases, with 9 bases left in between. Germline V gene lookup returns CDR1 SEHNR and CDR2 FQNEAQ (reference sequence). The CDR3 is 15 residues long. The CDR3 DNA is TGTGCCAGCAGCTTATTCCAGACTAGCACAGATACGCAGTATTTT. Protein product: CASSLFQTSTDTQYF.

CDR3 protein: CSVSGGRVSTDTQYF. CDR3 coding DNA: TGCAGCGTATCCGGGGGGAGGGTCAGCACAGATACGCAGTATTTT. This rearrangement joins TRBV29-1 to TRBJ2-3; 7 nucleotides line up with TRBD2. The CDR3 totals 15 residues. V dropped 6 bases and J dropped 0; count of bases not matched to a gene: 9. Germline-derived CDR1 and CDR2 are SQVTM and ANQGSEA.

This clonotype was seen many times. The J gene is TRBJ1-1, the V gene TRBV28, with unresolved D. Germline V lookup: CDR1 MDHEN, CDR2 SYDVKM. V was trimmed by 4 bases and J by 1 base, leaving 10 bases between them. The CDR3 consists of 14 residues. In nucleotides, the CDR3 is TGTGCCAGCAGTTACGGGAGCCAGAACACTGAAGCTTTCTTT. It is translated as CASSYGSQNTEAFF.

This chain uses TRBV11-1 with TRBJ2-2; D may be TRBD2 (5 bases). Germline V CDR1 and CDR2: SGHAT, FQDESV (reference sequence). Deletions cut 4 bases from V and 8 bases from J, with 11 bases between. The CDR3 consists of 13 residues. In DNA, the CDR3 is TGTGCCAGCAGCTCCCGGGATTGGGGGGAGCTGTTTTTT. It translates to CASSSRDWGELFF.

The chain carries TRBV20-1 and TRBJ2-7; D is undetermined. The V gene's germline CDR1 is DFQATT and CDR2 SNEGSKA (reference sequence). V dropped 3 bases and J dropped 3 bases, with 18 bases sitting between them. The length of the CDR3 is 15 residues. CDR3 sequence reads: CSASPQEAGIYEQYF. DNA of the CDR3: TGCAGTGCTAGTCCGCAAGAGGCAGGAATCTACGAGCAGTACTTC.

The rearrangement joins TRBV6-2 or TRBV6-3 to TRBJ1-5; unclear D gene. V was trimmed by 1 base and J by 0 bases, leaving 7 bases between them. Germline CDR1 is MNHEY and CDR2 is SVGEGT. The CDR3 contains 15 residues. The CDR3 region has the DNA TGTGCCAGCAGTTACTACGGGCCTAGCAATCAGCCCCAGCATTTT. Its protein product is CASSYYGPSNQPQHF.

The V call is TRBV14, the J call TRBJ2-5; no firm D call. V lost 0 bases to trimming and J lost 5 bases, with 22 bases between them. CDR1 is SGHDN, CDR2 FVKESK, per germline. This CDR3 region has 18 residues. CDR3 loop: CASSQEYSEPWGFETQYF. As DNA, the CDR3 is TGTGCCAGCAGCCAAGAGTATAGTGAACCATGGGGATTCGAGACCCAGTACTTC.

This clonotype occurred many times. The CDR3: CASSSGSTPQHF. The CDR3 DNA follows: TGTGCCAGCAGTTCCGGAAGCACACCCCAGCATTTT. This rearrangement joins TRBV27 to TRBJ1-5; D is unclear. In germline, CDR1 is MNHEY, CDR2 SMNVEV (reference sequence). Trimming left V 4 bases short and J 10 bases short, with 11 bases between. This CDR3 spans 12 amino acids.

The chain joins TRBV5-5 to TRBJ1-2; D gene uncertain. The CDR3 runs 14 residues. V lost 0 bases, J lost 0 bases, and 6 bases lay in between. Germline loops: CDR1 SGHKS, CDR2 YYEKEE (reference sequence). The CDR3 loop reads CASSLENPNYGYTF. The CDR3 region has the DNA TGTGCCAGCAGCTTGGAAAACCCTAACTATGGCTACACCTTC. Full variable domain (remainder filled in from reference TRBV5-5 and TRBJ1-2): DAGVTQSPTHLIKTRGQQVTLRCSPISGHKSVSWYQQVLGQGPQFIFQYYEKEERGRGNFPDRFSARQFPNYSSELNVNALLLGDSALYLCASSLENPNYGYTFGSGTRLTVV.

This clonotype was picked up many times. The chain couples TRBV20-1 to TRBJ2-3; D could derive from TRBD1 or TRBD2 (5 bases each). Germline CDR1 is DFQATT and CDR2 is SNEGSKA (reference sequence). The CDR3 runs 14 residues. V dropped 5 bases and J dropped 1 base, with 13 bases sitting between them. The CDR3 DNA follows: TGCAGTGCTCACCAGGGAGACGGCACAGATACGCAGTATTTT. The encoded protein is CSAHQGDGTDTQYF.

V usage is TRBV3-1 and J usage is TRBJ1-1; TRBD1 might be the D (5 bases). The CDR3 length is 12 residues. V lost 0 bases, J lost 11 bases, and 10 bases lay in between. Germline values: CDR1 LGHDT, CDR2 YNNKEL (reference sequence). The DNA for the CDR3 is TGTGCCAGCAGCCAAGACGGGGGTTTGGCTTTCTTT. The encoded protein is CASSQDGGLAFF.

Turning to this clonotype: This may be a read error, as it is one base from a much larger clone. V usage is TRBV2 and J usage is TRBJ1-5, with TRBD1 identical over 7 bases. After removal of 6 bases from V and 4 bases from J, the junction contained 9 bases not matched to a gene. Germline-derived CDR1 and CDR2 are SNHLY and FYNNEI. This CDR3 has 15 residues. DNA for the CDR3: TGTGCCAGCAGCCCGGGACAGTCTAGGAATCAGCCCCAGCATTTT. Amino acid sequence: CASSPGQSRNQPQHF.

A few counts support this clonotype. The chain uses TRBV25-1 and TRBJ2-7; 10 positions agree with TRBD1. CDR1 and CDR2 (germline): MGHDK, SYGVNS. Trimming cost V 5 bases and J 6 bases; bases outside gene matches: 4. This CDR3 comprises 13 residues. CDR3 protein: CASSLDRGLEQYF. CDR3 coding DNA: TGTGCCAGCAGTCTTGACAGGGGGCTCGAGCAGTACTTC.

J is TRBJ1-2 and V is TRBV19; TRBD1 is a possible D gene (6 bases). Between the trimmed V and J ends, which lost 10 bases and 6 bases, there was a span of 21 bases. Germline V lookup: CDR1 LNHDA, CDR2 SQIVND (reference sequence). The CDR3 consists of 14 residues. The CDR3 DNA reads as TGTGCCACAACGGACAGACTTAAAGGTGATGGCTACACCTTC. Encoded protein: CATTDRLKGDGYTF. Complete variable domain (other parts from reference TRBV19 and TRBJ1-2): DGGITQSPKYLFRKEGQNVTLSCEQNLNHDAMYWYRQDPGQGLRLIYYSQIVNDFQKGDIAEGYSVSREKKESFPLTVTSAQKNPTAFYLCATTDRLKGDGYTFGSGTRLTVV.

This clonotype has ten or more counts. J is TRBJ2-3 and V is TRBV5-6; TRBD2 might be the D (6 bases). The ends were cut back, 5 bases at V and 1 base at J, with 17 bases in the middle. This CDR3 has 16 amino acids. Germline assignment: CDR1 SGHDT and CDR2 YYEEEE. In DNA form, the CDR3 reads TGTGCCAGCAGGACCCTAAGGGGACTTGGCACAGATACGCAGTATTTT. Protein product: CASRTLRGLGTDTQYF.

In its sample, this clonotype was seen many times. The gene calls are TRBV14 and TRBJ2-7; D call uncertain. Trimming shortened V by 1 base and J by 4 bases, and 8 bases separated the two germline ends. Germline-derived CDR1 and CDR2 are SGHDN and FVKESK. There are 13 residues in the CDR3. For the CDR3, the DNA is TGTGCCAGCAGCCAAGGTCGCGAATACGAGCAGTACTTC. As protein: CASSQGREYEQYF.

Many counts were recorded for this clonotype. The V call is TRBV5-4, the J call TRBJ1-3, with 7 bases matching TRBD1. J gave up 1 base and V 4 bases, and 2 bases lay outside the gene matches. Germline assignment: CDR1 SGHNT and CDR2 YYREEE (reference sequence). This CDR3 has 14 amino acids. The CDR3 DNA sequence: TGTGCCAGCAGCCTGGACAGGTCTGGAAACACCATATATTTT. Translation gives CASSLDRSGNTIYF.

This clonotype was counted ten times or more. The V and J genes are TRBV11-2 and TRBJ2-5; D is perhaps TRBD1 (6 bases). The CDR3 contains 14 residues. V was cut by 1 base and J by 4 bases, with 10 bases left in between. CDR1 is SGHAT, CDR2 FQNNGV, per germline. This CDR3 reads CASSLGPGAETQYF. In nucleotides, the CDR3 is TGTGCCAGCAGCTTAGGACCAGGGGCAGAGACCCAGTACTTC.

This clonotype was counted a few times. The V gene is TRBV7-9, the J gene TRBJ2-7; 10 bases are a match to TRBD1. The CDR3 is 16 residues long. J lost 2 bases, V lost 0 bases, and 4 bases had no gene match. Germline V gene sequence: CDR1 SEHNR, CDR2 FQNEAQ (reference sequence). The CDR3 DNA is TGTGCCAGCAGCTTAGCGACAGGGGGCAGTCCCTACGAGCAGTACTTC. Encoded protein: CASSLATGGSPYEQYF.